This is a list of T cell receptor beta chains from one sample in a study of OX40 agonist ivuxolimab in advanced cancers. Measured with immunoSEQ multiplex PCR; TCRdb has only the in-frame clones, and not every one. The sample holds about 100,000 clones, about 91% seen once. The material was CD4+ or CD8+ T cells sorted from blood, obtained in a trial of the OX40 agonist ivuxolimab. The source is an adult with an advanced solid tumor such as melanoma, head and neck, liver or kidney cancer. The CDR3 runs from the conserved cysteine through the conserved F or W. A D gene is named only where the DNA matches it firmly. The size of a clone is reported for some rows only, either as once, few or many, or as a class for expanded clones.

CDR3 DNA: TGTGCCAGCCGTTTGACCCAGGGGATCAATCAGCCCCAGCATTTT; CDR3 protein: CASRLTQGINQPQHF; J gene: TRBJ1-5; clone size: .; D gene: .; V gene: TRBV6-6
CDR3 DNA: TGTGCCAGCAGCACCACAGGAGGAGCGGGGTATCGGCCGAAAGAGACCCAGTACTTC; CDR3 protein: CASSTTGGAGYRPKETQYF; J gene: TRBJ2-5; clone size: once; D gene: TRBD2; V gene: TRBV7-2
CDR3 DNA: TGTGCCAGCAGCCTTAGCCGATCTGAAGCTTTCTTT; CDR3 protein: CASSLSRSEAFF; J gene: TRBJ1-1; clone size: .; D gene: .; V gene: TRBV6-6
CDR3 DNA: TGCGCCAGCAGCTTGTCGGCTAGCGGGAACACCGGGGAGCTGTTTTTT; CDR3 protein: CASSLSASGNTGELFF; J gene: TRBJ2-2; clone size: .; D gene: TRBD2; V gene: TRBV5-1
CDR3 DNA: TGTGCCATCACCGAAGGGGACCGACCGTATGGCTACACCTTC; CDR3 protein: CAITEGDRPYGYTF; J gene: TRBJ1-2; clone size: .; D gene: .; V gene: TRBV10-3
CDR3 DNA: TGCGCCAGCAGTCAATCGAGCAGGGGAAATATCAATGAGCAGTTCTTC; CDR3 protein: CASSQSSRGNINEQFF; J gene: TRBJ2-1; clone size: .; D gene: .; V gene: TRBV23-1
CDR3 DNA: TGTGCCAGCAGCTTAATGGCGTCCATGAACACCGGGGAGCTGTTTTTT; CDR3 protein: CASSLMASMNTGELFF; J gene: TRBJ2-2; clone size: .; D gene: .; V gene: TRBV7-3
CDR3 DNA: TGTGCCAGTCACATACTAGGGAGGGCGAACACTGAAGCTTTCTTT; CDR3 protein: CASHILGRANTEAFF; J gene: TRBJ1-1; clone size: .; D gene: .; V gene: TRBV7-2
CDR3 DNA: TGTGCCAGCTCACCAGTCCGAAATGAGCAGTTCTTC; CDR3 protein: CASSPVRNEQFF; J gene: TRBJ2-1; clone size: .; D gene: .; V gene: TRBV18
CDR3 DNA: TGTGCCAGCAGCCCGCTAGGTAGTGGAAGATCCTACAATGAGCAGTTCTTC; CDR3 protein: CASSPLGSGRSYNEQFF; J gene: TRBJ2-1; clone size: .; D gene: .; V gene: TRBV5-6
CDR3 DNA: TGTGCCAGCAGCCCTCCGAGGGGGGATAGAGAGACCCAGTACTTC; CDR3 protein: CASSPPRGDRETQYF; J gene: TRBJ2-5; clone size: .; D gene: .; V gene: TRBV11-1
CDR3 DNA: TGTGCCAGCAGTCTTCGGACGGCGCGGAATTCACCCCTCCACTTT; CDR3 protein: CASSLRTARNSPLHF; J gene: TRBJ1-6; clone size: .; D gene: .; V gene: TRBV28
CDR3 DNA: TGTGCCAGCAGCTACCGGGACAGGGGTGCTGAAGCTTTCTTT; CDR3 protein: CASSYRDRGAEAFF; J gene: TRBJ1-1; clone size: .; D gene: TRBD1; V gene: TRBV4-2
CDR3 DNA: TGTGCCTGGAGTGGAGCTAGCGGCACAGATACGCAGTATTTT; CDR3 protein: CAWSGASGTDTQYF; J gene: TRBJ2-3; clone size: .; D gene: .; V gene: TRBV30
CDR3 DNA: TGTGCCAGCAGCTCCCTCCTTGAAGATACGCAGTATTTT; CDR3 protein: CASSSLLEDTQYF; J gene: TRBJ2-3; clone size: .; D gene: .; V gene: TRBV7-6
CDR3 DNA: TGTGCCAGCAGCTTTCCCCGGCGGAATGAGCAGTTCTTC; CDR3 protein: CASSFPRRNEQFF; J gene: TRBJ2-1; clone size: .; D gene: .; V gene: TRBV11-3
CDR3 DNA: TGTGCCAGCAGTTTTTGGGGGGCCGATACGCAGTATTTT; CDR3 protein: CASSFWGADTQYF; J gene: TRBJ2-3; clone size: once; D gene: .; V gene: TRBV28
CDR3 DNA: TGTGCCAGCAGCGCCCCCTCGGGCGGGGAGCTGTTTTTT; CDR3 protein: CASSAPSGGELFF; J gene: TRBJ2-2; clone size: .; D gene: .; V gene: TRBV5-4
CDR3 DNA: TGTGCCAGCAGCTTCGAAGCGGGAGGGTACGAGCAGTACTTC; CDR3 protein: CASSFEAGGYEQYF; J gene: TRBJ2-7; clone size: once; D gene: TRBD2; V gene: TRBV7-2
CDR3 DNA: TGTGCCGAGACGAGGGGGCGCGACTATGGCTACACCTTC; CDR3 protein: CAETRGRDYGYTF; J gene: TRBJ1-2; clone size: .; D gene: TRBD1; V gene: TRBV28
CDR3 DNA: TGCGCCAGCAGCCAACGGGACAACACAGATACGCAGTATTTT; CDR3 protein: CASSQRDNTDTQYF; J gene: TRBJ2-3; clone size: .; D gene: .; V gene: TRBV4-1
CDR3 DNA: TGTGCCAGCAGCTTGGTTAGGGGATCCTACGAGCAGTACTTC; CDR3 protein: CASSLVRGSYEQYF; J gene: TRBJ2-7; clone size: .; D gene: .; V gene: TRBV5-6
CDR3 DNA: TGTGCCAGCTCCCCGGGACAGGGTGCTGGAAACACCATATATTTT; CDR3 protein: CASSPGQGAGNTIYF; J gene: TRBJ1-3; clone size: .; D gene: TRBD1; V gene: TRBV18
CDR3 DNA: TGTGCCAGCTCACCGTCGCGGGGCGACGAGCAGTACTTC; CDR3 protein: CASSPSRGDEQYF; J gene: TRBJ2-7; clone size: .; D gene: .; V gene: TRBV18
CDR3 DNA: TGTGCCAGCAGCTTGCGGTACCAAGAGACCCAGTACTTC; CDR3 protein: CASSLRYQETQYF; J gene: TRBJ2-5; clone size: .; D gene: .; V gene: TRBV7-2
CDR3 DNA: TGCAGTGTTGCAGGGAGTGAGCAGTTCTTC; CDR3 protein: CSVAGSEQFF; J gene: TRBJ2-1; clone size: .; D gene: .; V gene: TRBV20-1
CDR3 DNA: TGCAGCGTCCTGGGGGGTGGGGTCTATTCTGGGGCCAACGTCCTGACTTTC; CDR3 protein: CSVLGGGVYSGANVLTF; J gene: TRBJ2-6; clone size: .; D gene: .; V gene: TRBV29-1
CDR3 DNA: TGTGCCAGCAGCCTGGGACAGTTCTATGGCTACACCTTC; CDR3 protein: CASSLGQFYGYTF; J gene: TRBJ1-2; clone size: .; D gene: TRBD1; V gene: TRBV7-9
CDR3 DNA: TGTGCCAGCAGCTTAAGGTTGGGTAGCGGGACCCACAATGAGCAGTTCTTC; CDR3 protein: CASSLRLGSGTHNEQFF; J gene: TRBJ2-1; clone size: .; D gene: TRBD2; V gene: TRBV7-3
CDR3 DNA: TGTGCCAGCAGTGAAGCGCTTCGAGGGGAAGCTTTCTTT; CDR3 protein: CASSEALRGEAFF; J gene: TRBJ1-1; clone size: .; D gene: .; V gene: TRBV2
CDR3 DNA: TGTGCCAGCAGCCCAGGCCGACTGAACACTGAAGCTTTCTTT; CDR3 protein: CASSPGRLNTEAFF; J gene: TRBJ1-1; clone size: .; D gene: .; V gene: TRBV5-4
CDR3 DNA: TGTGCCAGCAGCGTATTCGGGAGGGCCATGAATGAGCAGTTCTTC; CDR3 protein: CASSVFGRAMNEQFF; J gene: TRBJ2-1; clone size: .; D gene: TRBD2; V gene: TRBV9
CDR3 DNA: TGTGCCAGCAGTTACTCGGCAGGGGCCAATCAGCCCCAGCATTTT; CDR3 protein: CASSYSAGANQPQHF; J gene: TRBJ1-5; clone size: .; D gene: .; V gene: TRBV6-6
CDR3 DNA: TGTGCCAGCAGCCCCATGGGGACTAGCGGAGAGACCCAGTACTTC; CDR3 protein: CASSPMGTSGETQYF; J gene: TRBJ2-5; clone size: .; D gene: TRBD2; V gene: TRBV9
CDR3 DNA: TGTGCCAGCAGCTCCGAGGGGGGGACAGGGATAGGCCAGTACTTC; CDR3 protein: CASSSEGGTGIGQYF; J gene: TRBJ2-5; clone size: .; D gene: TRBD1; V gene: TRBV7-2
CDR3 DNA: TGTGCCAGCAGTCGACGACTAGCGGATCACACAGATACGCAGTATTTT; CDR3 protein: CASSRRLADHTDTQYF; J gene: TRBJ2-3; clone size: once; D gene: TRBD2; V gene: TRBV13
CDR3 DNA: TGCGCCAGCAGTCGGGAGGCAGGGACTAACTATGGCTACACCTTC; CDR3 protein: CASSREAGTNYGYTF; J gene: TRBJ1-2; clone size: .; D gene: .; V gene: TRBV5-1
CDR3 DNA: TGTGCCATCAGTGAGGACAGGCAAAGTGGCAATCAGCCCCAGCATTTT; CDR3 protein: CAISEDRQSGNQPQHF; J gene: TRBJ1-5; clone size: .; D gene: .; V gene: TRBV10-3
CDR3 DNA: TGTGCCAGCAGGAGAGTTGCCGGGAGTAACGGGGAGCTGTTTTTT; CDR3 protein: CASRRVAGSNGELFF; J gene: TRBJ2-2; clone size: .; D gene: .; V gene: TRBV7-6
CDR3 DNA: TGTGCCAGCAGTTACAATCCGGTTCCTAGCACAGATACGCAGTATTTT; CDR3 protein: CASSYNPVPSTDTQYF; J gene: TRBJ2-3; clone size: .; D gene: .; V gene: TRBV6-5
CDR3 DNA: TGCAGCGTGGGAGACGGATACCGAGACTCTGGAAACACCATATATTTT; CDR3 protein: CSVGDGYRDSGNTIYF; J gene: TRBJ1-3; clone size: .; D gene: .; V gene: TRBV29-1
CDR3 DNA: TGCAGCGCTCGTCCGGGGATGGAAGAGACCCAGTACTTC; CDR3 protein: CSARPGMEETQYF; J gene: TRBJ2-5; clone size: once; D gene: .; V gene: TRBV29-1
CDR3 DNA: TGTGCCAGCAGCTTAGAGGTCGGAACTTACGAGCAGTACTTC; CDR3 protein: CASSLEVGTYEQYF; J gene: TRBJ2-7; clone size: .; D gene: .; V gene: TRBV11-2
CDR3 DNA: TGTGCCAGCAGCTTAGGTACTAGCGGGTGGGAGACCCAGTACTTC; CDR3 protein: CASSLGTSGWETQYF; J gene: TRBJ2-5; clone size: .; D gene: TRBD2; V gene: TRBV7-2
CDR3 DNA: TGCGCCAGCAGCATAGGGACAGGCTCTAGGGGCAATCAGCCCCAGCATTTT; CDR3 protein: CASSIGTGSRGNQPQHF; J gene: TRBJ1-5; clone size: .; D gene: TRBD1; V gene: TRBV5-1
CDR3 DNA: TGTGCCAGCGGGGGAGGGGAGCTAGCGCCTTGGGAGCAGTACTTC; CDR3 protein: CASGGGELAPWEQYF; J gene: TRBJ2-7; clone size: .; D gene: TRBD2; V gene: TRBV11-2
CDR3 DNA: TGTGCCAGTAGTGGGTCCGGGACAGGACGGGTAAAACTGTTTTTT; CDR3 protein: CASSGSGTGRVKLFF; J gene: TRBJ1-4; clone size: .; D gene: TRBD1; V gene: TRBV19
CDR3 DNA: TGCGCCAGCAGTGACCCAGGCGACCAAGAGACCCAGTACTTC; CDR3 protein: CASSDPGDQETQYF; J gene: TRBJ2-5; clone size: .; D gene: .; V gene: TRBV5-1
CDR3 DNA: TGTGCCAGCAGACAAGCGGGATCCACAGATACGCAGTATTTT; CDR3 protein: CASRQAGSTDTQYF; J gene: TRBJ2-3; clone size: once; D gene: TRBD2; V gene: TRBV6-5
CDR3 DNA: TGTGCCAGCAGCGTAGGACCGGCTTTGGGTTACAATGAGCAGTTCTTC; CDR3 protein: CASSVGPALGYNEQFF; J gene: TRBJ2-1; clone size: .; D gene: .; V gene: TRBV9
CDR3 DNA: TGTGCCAGCAGTGTAACAGGGGGCCTGAAGACTAATGAAAAACTGTTTTTT; CDR3 protein: CASSVTGGLKTNEKLFF; J gene: TRBJ1-4; clone size: .; D gene: TRBD1; V gene: TRBV6-1